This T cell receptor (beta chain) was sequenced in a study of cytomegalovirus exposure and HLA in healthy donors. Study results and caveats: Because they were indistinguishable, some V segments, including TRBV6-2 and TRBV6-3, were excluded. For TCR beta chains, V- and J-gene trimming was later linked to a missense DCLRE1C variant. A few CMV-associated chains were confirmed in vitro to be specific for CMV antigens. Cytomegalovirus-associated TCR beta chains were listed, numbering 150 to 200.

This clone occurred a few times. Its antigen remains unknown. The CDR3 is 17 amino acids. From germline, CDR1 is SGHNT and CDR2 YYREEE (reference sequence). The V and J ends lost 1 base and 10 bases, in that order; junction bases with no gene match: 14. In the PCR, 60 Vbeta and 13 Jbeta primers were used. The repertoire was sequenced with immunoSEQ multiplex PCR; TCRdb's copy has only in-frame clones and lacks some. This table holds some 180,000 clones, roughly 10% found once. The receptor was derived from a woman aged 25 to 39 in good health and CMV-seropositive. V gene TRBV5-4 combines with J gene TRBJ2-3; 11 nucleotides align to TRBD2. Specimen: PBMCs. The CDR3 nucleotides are TGTGCCAGCAGCTTGCTCTATAGCGGGAGGGTCCCGGATGCGCAGTATTTT. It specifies CASSLLYSGRVPDAQYF.